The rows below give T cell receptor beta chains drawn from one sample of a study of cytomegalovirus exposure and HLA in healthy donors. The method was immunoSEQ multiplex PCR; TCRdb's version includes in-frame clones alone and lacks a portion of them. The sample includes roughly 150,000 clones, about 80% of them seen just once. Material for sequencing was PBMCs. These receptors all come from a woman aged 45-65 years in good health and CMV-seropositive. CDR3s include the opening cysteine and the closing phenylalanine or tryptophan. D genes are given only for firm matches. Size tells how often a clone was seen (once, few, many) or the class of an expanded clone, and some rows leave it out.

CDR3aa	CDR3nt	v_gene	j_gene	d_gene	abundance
CASSLDSAGGSNTIYF	TGTGCCAGCAGCTTAGATTCGGCAGGGGGCTCGAACACCATATATTTT	TRBV11-2	TRBJ1-3	TRBD1	.
CASSPQGTDTQYF	TGTGCCAGCAGCCCTCAGGGCACAGATACGCAGTATTTT	TRBV4-2	TRBJ2-3	.	.
CASSSGTGNQPQHF	TGCGCCAGCAGCTCCGGGACAGGAAATCAGCCCCAGCATTTT	TRBV5-1	TRBJ1-5	TRBD1	.
CASSDLQGTDTQYF	TGTGCCAGCAGTGACCTCCAGGGCACAGATACGCAGTATTTT	TRBV2	TRBJ2-3	.	.
CASSSTGLGGNTIYF	TGTGCCAGCAGTTCAACAGGGTTGGGGGGAAACACCATATATTTT	TRBV6-1	TRBJ1-3	.	.
CASSLGTGLLAKNIQYF	TGTGCCAGCAGTTTAGGGACAGGTTTACTAGCCAAAAACATTCAGTACTTC	TRBV27	TRBJ2-4	TRBD1	.
CASTRGVPVGEQYF	TGTGCCAGCACCCGAGGCGTGCCCGTGGGCGAGCAGTACTTC	TRBV2	TRBJ2-7	.	.
CASSLASGNEQYF	TGTGCCAGCAGCTTAGCCTCAGGGAACGAGCAGTACTTC	TRBV11-2	TRBJ2-7	.	few
CASSVGTTLGYEQYF	TGTGCCAGCAGCGTTGGGACAACCTTAGGGTACGAGCAGTACTTC	TRBV5-5	TRBJ2-7	.	.
CASSSSGTRLLTQYF	TGTGCCAGCAGTTCTTCCGGGACTAGACTCCTCACGCAGTATTTT	TRBV28	TRBJ2-3	TRBD2	.
CASSEMTVYEQYF	TGTGCCAGCAGTGAAATGACAGTTTACGAGCAGTACTTC	TRBV6-1	TRBJ2-7	.	once
CASRPTGSTEAFF	TGTGCCAGCAGACCGACAGGGAGCACTGAAGCTTTCTTT	TRBV7-6	TRBJ1-1	TRBD1	.
CASSFQENTEAFF	TGTGCCAGCAGCTTCCAGGAGAACACTGAAGCTTTCTTT	TRBV7-3	TRBJ1-1	.	.